The following is a TCR beta chain sequence with its context. Germline V gives CDR1 DFQATT, CDR2 SNEGSKA (reference sequence). Trimming left V 3 bases short and J 0 bases short, with 9 bases between. The CDR3 runs 15 residues. This entry is derived from a study of T cells in Graves' hyperthyroidism and ophthalmopathy. The CDR3 regions of TCR beta were amplified from RNA transcripts. Researchers ran a first-round RT-PCR on the TCR CDR3 using the HTBI primer set. A single record per CDR3 protein comes from TCRdb applying MiXCR to the multiplex PCR reads. This table holds a few hundred thousand distinct CDR3 sequences, over 20% found once.

The sequenced sample consisted of blood. The chain carries TRBV20-1 and TRBJ1-6; D is ambiguous. This clonotype was obtained from a woman in her forties or fifties with Graves' hyperthyroidism. CDR3 in amino acids: CSASQASSYNSPLHF. Here the CDR3 DNA reads TGCAGTGCTAGCCAGGCAAGCTCCTATAATTCACCCCTCCACTTT.